This T cell receptor beta chain originates from a study of metastatic and nonmetastatic thyroid tumors. In the study overall: Across peripheral blood and tumor or nodule tissue samples taken from malignant and benign thyroid patients, the repertoires were compared with one another.

As originally analysed: The authors used CDR3 differences across clinicopathological groups to build a distant-metastasis classifier for papillary thyroid cancer. TCRdb reassembled clones from the PCR reads with MiXCR. None of the V and J calls come from the authors' own analysis; TCRdb made them. In the table there are some 20,000 clones, 30% to 35% of which are singletons. This clone was seen many times. No treatment had been given to any patient before thyroid surgery. The sequenced material came from adjacent normal tissue. The receptor comes from a female donor with papillary thyroid cancer or a benign thyroid nodule (not recorded which). Some clones in this sample may be carry-over from other donors' samples.

The CDR3 loop reads CASSLVLGGIPLGYTF. In nucleotides, the CDR3 is TGCGCCAGCAGCTTGGTTCTCGGAGGGATACCCTTAGGCTACACCTTC. The chain links TRBV5-1 to TRBJ1-2; D unclear. The V gene lost 0 bases and the J gene lost 8 bases, with 20 bases spanning the gap. The CDR3 is 16 amino acids. Germline loops: CDR1 SGHRS, CDR2 YFSETQ.